This T cell receptor (beta chain) emerged from a study of cytomegalovirus exposure and HLA in healthy donors. The germline V gene has CDR1 MNHEY and CDR2 SVGAGI. This CDR3 comprises 15 residues. Both 60 Vbeta primers and 13 Jbeta primers went into the PCR. Assay used: immunoSEQ multiplex PCR; TCRdb lists only in-frame clones, some missing. This repertoire shows hundreds of thousands of clones, 65% to 80% found once; its top ten account for around a sixth. This clonotype was sampled from a man aged 35 to 55 in good health and CMV-seronegative. The sample consisted of PBMCs. The chain combines TRBV6-5 with TRBJ2-5; TRBD2 matches 10 bases. The end of the DNA is better explained by TRBJ2-7, so the J call may be wrong. CDR3 DNA: TGTGCCAGCAGTTACCGACGGACTAGCGGCTACGAGCAGTACTTC. Encoded protein: CASSYRRTSGYEQYF.